This entry is about one T cell receptor beta chain. Clones were sequenced by immunoSEQ multiplex PCR, and TCRdb holds only the in-frame ones, with some missing. The sample lists roughly 120,000 clones, roughly 82% seen once, with more than 15% in the top ten. The sample belongs to a study of blood T cell repertoires in COVID-19. V was shortened by 6 bases and J by 8 bases, with 11 bases between the two germline ends. The CDR3 totals 12 residues. This TCR came from a woman aged 55-75 years with acute or convalescent COVID-19. Sequencing input: peripheral blood. The chain uses TRBV12-3 or TRBV12-4 and TRBJ1-5; D gene unclear. CDR3 amino acids: CASSRSEEPQHF. Here the CDR3 DNA reads TGTGCCAGCAGCCGATCGGAGGAGCCCCAGCATTTT.